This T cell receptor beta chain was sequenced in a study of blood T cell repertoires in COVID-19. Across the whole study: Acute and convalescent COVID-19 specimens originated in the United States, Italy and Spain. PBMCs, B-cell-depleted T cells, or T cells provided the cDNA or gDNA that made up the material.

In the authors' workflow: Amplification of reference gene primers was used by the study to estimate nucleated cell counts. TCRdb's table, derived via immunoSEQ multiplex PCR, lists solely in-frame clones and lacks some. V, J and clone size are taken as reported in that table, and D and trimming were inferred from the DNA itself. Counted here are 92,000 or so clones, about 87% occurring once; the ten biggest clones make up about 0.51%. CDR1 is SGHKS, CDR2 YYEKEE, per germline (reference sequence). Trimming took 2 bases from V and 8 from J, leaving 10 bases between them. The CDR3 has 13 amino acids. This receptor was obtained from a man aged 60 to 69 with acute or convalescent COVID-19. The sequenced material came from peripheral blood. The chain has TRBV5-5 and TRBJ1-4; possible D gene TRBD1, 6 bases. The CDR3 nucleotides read TGTGCCAGCAGCTTTCGCAGGGGAGAAAAACTGTTTTTT. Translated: CASSFRRGEKLFF.